Listed here are 9 T cell receptor beta chains from one sample, sequenced in a study of T cells after yellow fever vaccination (dated by TCRdb to between 2018 and 2021). The intended sense of this specimen's treatment or condition label: live attenuated yellow fever vaccine strain. The receptor library was made with 5' RACE. TCRdb lists the instrument as Illumina HiSeq 2500. TCRdb cleaned the public reads at Q25 with fastp, built clones with MiXCR and kept in-frame beta chains. For every CDR3 protein sequence, its rows merge into one entry that carries the most common genes and DNA. Present in this sample are almost 600,000 distinct CDR3 sequences, roughly 13% of which were seen just once. The ten top clones hold 11% to 15% of the sample. Source: PBMCs, taken on the day of the yellow fever booster vaccination. These receptors all come from a young man who received the YFV17D yellow fever vaccine.

The CDR3 loop is CAISGQLTGALGEQYF. As DNA, the CDR3 is TGTGCCATCAGTGGGCAACTGACAGGGGCCCTCGGCGAGCAGTACTTC. The chain combines TRBV10-3 with TRBJ2-7; TRBD1 matches at 8 bases. Trimming took 4 bases from V and 6 from J; bases not matched to a gene: 14. CDR3 size: 16 residues. Germline V CDR1 and CDR2: ENHRY, SYGVKD.

The rearrangement links TRBV27 to TRBJ2-5; D is perhaps TRBD1 or TRBD2 (6 bases each). Germline V lookup: CDR1 MNHEY, CDR2 SMNVEV (reference sequence). Trimming pared 3 bases from V and 4 bases from J, leaving 21 bases between. This CDR3 is 17 amino acids long. CDR3 coding DNA: TGTGCCAGCAGTTTGAACGGGGGCCACCCACATATAGAGACCCAGTACTTC. This gives the protein CASSLNGGHPHIETQYF.

V is TRBV9 and J is TRBJ2-3; 8 positions agree with TRBD2. J gave up 5 bases and V 1 base, and 3 bases lay outside the gene matches. This CDR3 has 14 amino acids. CDR1 and CDR2 from the germline V gene are SGDLS and YYNGEE. This chain's CDR3 is CASSVRSGRDTQYF. CDR3 DNA: TGTGCCAGCAGCGTAAGAAGCGGGAGAGATACGCAGTATTTT. Based on the CDR3 plus reference TRBV9 and TRBJ2-3, the full variable domain is DSGVTQTPKHLITATGQRVTLRCSPRSGDLSVYWYQQSLDQGLQFLIQYYNGEERAKGNILERFSAQQFPDLHSELNLSSLELGDSALYFCASSVRSGRDTQYFGPGTRLTVL.

This clonotype was observed many times. The germline gene is not matched at one end of the junction; a read error may be the cause. The V gene is TRBV5-1, the J gene TRBJ1-1; D gene unclear. In germline, CDR1 is SGHRS, CDR2 YFSETQ. The CDR3 loop spans 14 amino acids. CDR3 bases: TGTGCCAGCAGTTTAGGGCAGCCGAACACTGAAGCTTTCTTT. Translation: CASSLGQPNTEAFF.

This clonotype has more than one count but fewer than ten. This chain uses TRBV7-9 with TRBJ2-7, with D possibly TRBD2 on 5 matching bases. CDR1 is SEHNR, CDR2 FQNEAQ, per germline (reference sequence). The V and J ends lost 1 base and 2 bases respectively, with 12 bases between them. There are 15 residues in the CDR3. The CDR3 sequence: CASSLVLGVTYEQYF. The CDR3 DNA reads TGTGCCAGCAGCTTAGTTTTGGGAGTAACCTACGAGCAGTACTTC. Supplemented by reference TRBV7-9 and TRBJ2-7, the full variable domain reads DTGVSQNPRHKITKRGQNVTFRCDPISEHNRLYWYRQTLGQGPEFLTYFQNEAQLEKSRLLSDRFSAERPKGSFSTLEIQRTEQGDSAMYLCASSLVLGVTYEQYFGPGTRLTVT.

Only a few counts were recorded for this clonotype. The chain employs TRBV20-1 and TRBJ2-3; D not certain. The CDR3 extends over 11 amino acids. The germline V gene encodes CDR1 DFQATT and CDR2 SNEGSKA (reference sequence). V was clipped by 1 base and J by 3 bases, with 2 bases between them. In DNA, the CDR3 is TGCAGTGCTAGAGTTACAGATACGCAGTATTTT. This sequence encodes CSARVTDTQYF.

The chain has TRBV6-5 and TRBJ2-1; 11 bases are a match to TRBD2. The CDR3 has 16 amino acids. Germline loops: CDR1 MNHEY, CDR2 SVGAGI. With 4 bases clipped from V and 7 bases from J, the junction kept 9 bases outside the gene matches. In nucleotides, the CDR3 is TGTGCCAGCAGTTCCCAACTAGCGGGAGATGGAAATGAGCAGTTCTTC. The encoded protein is CASSSQLAGDGNEQFF.

In this sample, this clonotype turned up many times. The rearrangement links TRBV12-3 or TRBV12-4 to TRBJ2-2; D unresolved. This CDR3 comprises 12 residues. Trimming removed 7 bases at V and 7 bases at J, with 10 bases between. The CDR3 DNA reads as TGTGCCAGCAATCTGGTTGGCGGGGAGCTGTTTTTT. Its translation is CASNLVGGELFF.

Of note for this clonotype: The junction shows a germline mismatch at one end, possibly a read error. The genes are TRBV7-9 and TRBJ2-7; D ambiguous. CDR1 is SEHNR and CDR2 is FQNEAQ in the germline V gene (reference sequence). This CDR3 is 14 amino acids long. The CDR3 nucleotides read TGCGCCAGCAGCAACGTTTGGGGTTCCTACGAGCAGTACTTC. It codes for CASSNVWGSYEQYF.